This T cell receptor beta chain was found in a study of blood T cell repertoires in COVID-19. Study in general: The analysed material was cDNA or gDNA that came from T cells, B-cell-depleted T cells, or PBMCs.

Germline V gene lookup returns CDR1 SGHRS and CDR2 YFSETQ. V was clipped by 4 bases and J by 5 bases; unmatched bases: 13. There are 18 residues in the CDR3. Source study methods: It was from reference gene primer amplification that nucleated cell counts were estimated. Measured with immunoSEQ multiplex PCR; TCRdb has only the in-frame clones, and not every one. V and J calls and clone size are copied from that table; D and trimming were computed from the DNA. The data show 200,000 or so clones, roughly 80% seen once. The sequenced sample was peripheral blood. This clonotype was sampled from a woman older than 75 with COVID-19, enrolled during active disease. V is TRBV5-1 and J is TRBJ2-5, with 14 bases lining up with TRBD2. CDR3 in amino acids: CASSLGLAGAWYGETQYF. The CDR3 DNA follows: TGCGCCAGCAGCCTGGGACTAGCGGGGGCCTGGTACGGGGAGACCCAGTACTTC.